This T cell receptor (beta chain) appears in the sequencing data of a study of vaccination effects on CD4 cells after COVID-19. Study-wide points: A shortage of convalescent patients and an absence of early post-infection timepoints characterized the study. Only 1 of 255 vaccine-induced clones from healthy vaccinees cross-reacted with common cold coronaviruses.

The culture ran for 10 days before CD4+ T cells were isolated. Participants were vaccinated with two doses of either the BNT162b2 or mRNA-1273 vaccine. A note on this clone: Antigen: not known.

V lost 2 bases and J 3 bases, leaving 5 bases between the germline ends. This CDR3 has 12 amino acids. CDR1 and CDR2 from the germline V gene are LGHDT and YNNKEL (reference sequence). The data were produced by immunoSEQ multiplex PCR, yet TCRdb's version contains in-frame clones alone and is incomplete. The profile covers about 57,000 clones, with 78% appearing a single time and 4.3% taken by the ten largest. This clonotype originated in a human donor who received a COVID-19 vaccine. The chain couples TRBV3-1 (or the pseudogene TRBV3-2) to TRBJ2-7; D is ambiguous. The starting material was CD4+ T cells from PBMCs cultured without peptide, obtained after COVID-19 vaccination. DNA for the CDR3: TGTGCCAGCAGCCAATGGCTCTACGAGCAGTACTTC. It translates to CASSQWLYEQYF.